These 5 T cell receptor beta chains were all obtained from the same sample, sequenced in a study of neurological immune-mediated disorders. In TCRdb, the 5' RACE reads were re-called with MiXCR into one record per CDR3 protein. The table has some 50,000 distinct CDR3 sequences, roughly 2% seen once. Sequencing was performed on PBMCs. The receptors derive from a middle-aged woman with multiple sclerosis.

This clonotype has ten or more counts. This rearrangement joins TRBV25-1 to TRBJ2-1; TRBD2 matches 8 bases. Germline V gives CDR1 MGHDK, CDR2 SYGVNS. The CDR3 covers 12 residues. After removal of 4 bases from V and 12 bases from J, the junction contained 5 bases not matched to a gene. As DNA, the CDR3 is TGTGCCAGCAGTGCGGGGGGGCCGAGGCAGTTCTTC. Its protein product is CASSAGGPRQFF.

Many counts were recorded for this clonotype. This chain links TRBV5-1 with TRBJ2-5; perhaps TRBD2 as D (5 bases). Germline CDR1 and CDR2: SGHRS and YFSETQ. V lost 4 bases and J 9 bases, leaving 10 bases between the germline ends. The CDR3 contains 11 residues. CDR3 nucleotides: TGCGCCAGCAGCGGGGAGACTTCCCAGTACTTC. This gives the protein CASSGETSQYF.

This clonotype was seen many times. V gene TRBV29-1 combines with J gene TRBJ1-5, with 8 bases fitting TRBD1. J gave up 4 bases and V 8 bases, and 7 bases lay outside the gene matches. CDR1 and CDR2 from the germline V gene are SQVTM and ANQGSEA. This CDR3 comprises 13 residues. The DNA for the CDR3 is TGCAGCATAGGACAGGGTGGAAATCAGCCCCAGCATTTT. This gives the protein CSIGQGGNQPQHF.

This clonotype was observed many times. V usage is TRBV6-5 and J usage is TRBJ1-2; 7 bases agree with TRBD1. Trimming at V came to 9 bases and at J to 2 bases, leaving 12 bases not matched to a gene. Germline V gene lookup returns CDR1 MNHEY and CDR2 SVGAGI. The CDR3 spans 15 residues. The CDR3 DNA sequence: TGTGCCAGTCGACCAGGGGGATCCGGCAACTATGGCTACACCTTC. It translates to CASRPGGSGNYGYTF.

Many counts were recorded for this clonotype. The V gene is TRBV5-5, the J gene TRBJ1-1; D uncertain. Germline assignment: CDR1 SGHKS and CDR2 YYEKEE (reference sequence). The CDR3 is 15 residues long. V was cut by 3 bases and J by 3 bases, with 15 bases left in between. CDR3 coding DNA: TGTGCCAGCAGCTATACGGGTCTAAGGGACACTGAAGCTTTCTTT. This encodes CASSYTGLRDTEAFF. The full variable domain, with the rest looked up from reference TRBV5-5 and TRBJ1-1, is DAGVTQSPTHLIKTRGQQVTLRCSPISGHKSVSWYQQVLGQGPQFIFQYYEKEERGRGNFPDRFSARQFPNYSSELNVNALLLGDSALYLCASSYTGLRDTEAFFGQGTRLTVV.